This TCR beta chain appears in the sequencing data of a study of blood T cell repertoires in COVID-19. On the study more broadly: T cells, B-cell-depleted T cells, or PBMCs provided the cDNA or gDNA that served as material.

The CDR3 spans 14 residues. Germline V lookup: CDR1 SEHNR, CDR2 FQNEAQ (reference sequence). Trimming stripped 2 bases from V and 8 bases from J, with 15 bases between. Per the study methods: For nucleated cells, counts were estimated from reference gene primer amplification. The assay was immunoSEQ multiplex PCR, and TCRdb's table has in-frame clones only and misses some. The D gene and trimming were derived from the DNA, and the V and J assignments and clone size from that table. The table lists 31,000 or so clones, almost 90% of them singletons. Sequences were obtained from peripheral blood. The clonotype originates from a man aged 60 to 69 with active COVID-19. This rearrangement joins TRBV7-9 to TRBJ1-2; unclear D gene. CDR3 sequence: CASSLSARGGGYTF. The CDR3 nucleotides read TGTGCCAGCAGCTTATCGGCGCGGGGTGGAGGCTACACCTTC.